One T cell receptor beta chain is described in this entry. The data were obtained in a study of blood T cell repertoires in COVID-19. The data were produced by immunoSEQ multiplex PCR, yet TCRdb's version contains in-frame clones alone and is incomplete. The data show roughly 220,000 clones, with roughly 84% seen just once and 6.8% held by the top ten. Germline values: CDR1 LGHNA, CDR2 YSLEER. The CDR3 sequence is 17 residues long. V dropped 1 base and J dropped 6 bases, with 21 bases sitting between them. The rearrangement joins TRBV4-3 to TRBJ1-2, with D possibly TRBD1 on 6 matching bases. The receptor's source is a woman aged 40 to 49 who had recovered from COVID-19. The sample was PBMCs or T cells enriched from blood (not recorded which). The CDR3 loop is CASSQGTFADRKDGYTF. CDR3 bases: TGCGCCAGCAGCCAAGGGACTTTTGCGGACAGAAAGGATGGCTACACCTTC.